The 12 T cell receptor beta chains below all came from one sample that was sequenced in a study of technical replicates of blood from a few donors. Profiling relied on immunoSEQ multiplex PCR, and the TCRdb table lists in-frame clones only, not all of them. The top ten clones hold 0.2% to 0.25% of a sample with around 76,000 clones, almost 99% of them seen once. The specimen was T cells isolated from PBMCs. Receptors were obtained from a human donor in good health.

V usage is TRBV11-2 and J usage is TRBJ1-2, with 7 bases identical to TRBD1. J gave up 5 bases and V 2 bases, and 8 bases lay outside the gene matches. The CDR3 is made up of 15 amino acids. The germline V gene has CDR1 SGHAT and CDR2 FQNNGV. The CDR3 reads CASSLKTGAHYGYTF. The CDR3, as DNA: TGTGCCAGCAGCTTAAAAACAGGGGCCCATTATGGCTACACCTTC.

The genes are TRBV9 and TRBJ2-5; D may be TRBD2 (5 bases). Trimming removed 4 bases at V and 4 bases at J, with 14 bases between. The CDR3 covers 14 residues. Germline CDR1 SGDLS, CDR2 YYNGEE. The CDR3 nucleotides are TGTGCCAGCAGCCAGCGGCCGATAGGAGAGACCCAGTACTTC. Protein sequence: CASSQRPIGETQYF.

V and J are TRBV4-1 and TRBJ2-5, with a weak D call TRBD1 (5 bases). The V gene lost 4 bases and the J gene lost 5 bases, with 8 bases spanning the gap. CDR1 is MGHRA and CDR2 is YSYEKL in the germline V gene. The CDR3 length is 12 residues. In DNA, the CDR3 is TGCGCCAGCAGCCGCCCAGGGGAGACCCAGTACTTC. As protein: CASSRPGETQYF.

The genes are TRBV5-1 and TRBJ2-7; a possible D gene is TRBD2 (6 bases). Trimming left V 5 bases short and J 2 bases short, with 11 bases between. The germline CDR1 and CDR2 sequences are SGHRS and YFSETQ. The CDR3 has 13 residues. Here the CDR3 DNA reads TGCGCCAGCAGGGAGGGGACCCCCTACGAGCAGTACTTC. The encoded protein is CASREGTPYEQYF.

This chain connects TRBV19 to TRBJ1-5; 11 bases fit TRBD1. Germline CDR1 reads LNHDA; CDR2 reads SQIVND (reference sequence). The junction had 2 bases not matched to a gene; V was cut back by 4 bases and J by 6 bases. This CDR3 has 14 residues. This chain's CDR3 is CASSRGTGGQPQHF. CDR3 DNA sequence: TGTGCCAGTAGTAGGGGGACAGGGGGTCAGCCCCAGCATTTT.

The CDR3 reads CASSSTLYLNTEAFF. CDR3 coding DNA: TGTGCCAGCAGCTCAACCCTCTACCTAAACACTGAAGCTTTCTTT. The chain is built from TRBV28 and TRBJ1-1; D not resolved. The CDR3 spans 15 residues. Germline lookup yields CDR1 MDHEN and CDR2 SYDVKM. Trimming shortened V by 6 bases and J by 2 bases, and 16 bases separated the two germline ends.

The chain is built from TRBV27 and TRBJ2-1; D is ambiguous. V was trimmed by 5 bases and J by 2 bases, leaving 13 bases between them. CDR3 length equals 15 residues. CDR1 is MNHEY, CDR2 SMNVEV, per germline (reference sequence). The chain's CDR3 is CASSPLELTYNEQFF. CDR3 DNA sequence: TGTGCCAGCAGTCCGCTAGAGTTAACCTACAATGAGCAGTTCTTC.

DNA of the CDR3: TGTGCCAGCAGCCCCCGACAGGGCTACACCTTC. Amino acid sequence: CASSPRQGYTF. The J gene is TRBJ1-2, the V gene TRBV7-9; a possible D gene is TRBD1 (5 bases). V shed 5 bases and J shed 8 bases, with 9 bases lying between them. Germline V gene data show CDR1 as SEHNR and CDR2 as FQNEAQ (reference sequence). This CDR3 region has 11 residues. Looking up the rest from reference TRBV7-9 and TRBJ1-2 gives the full variable domain: DTGVSQNPRHKITKRGQNVTFRCDPISEHNRLYWYRQTLGQGPEFLTYFQNEAQLEKSRLLSDRFSAERPKGSFSTLEIQRTEQGDSAMYLCASSPRQGYTFGSGTRLTVV.

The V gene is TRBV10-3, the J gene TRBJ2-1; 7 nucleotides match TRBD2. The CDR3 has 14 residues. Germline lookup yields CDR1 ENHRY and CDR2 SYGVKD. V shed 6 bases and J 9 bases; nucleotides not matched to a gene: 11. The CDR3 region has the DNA TGTGCCATCAGCTCCGTAACTAGCGAGATTGAGCAGTTCTTC. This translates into CAISSVTSEIEQFF.

CDR3 sequence: CASSLADYSYEKLFF. Written as DNA, the CDR3 is TGTGCCAGCAGCTTGGCCGACTATTCATATGAAAAACTGTTTTTT. The gene calls are TRBV5-6 and TRBJ1-4, with D unresolved. Trimming stripped 0 bases from V and 6 bases from J, with 12 bases between. This CDR3 comprises 15 residues. Germline V gene sequence: CDR1 SGHDT, CDR2 YYEEEE.

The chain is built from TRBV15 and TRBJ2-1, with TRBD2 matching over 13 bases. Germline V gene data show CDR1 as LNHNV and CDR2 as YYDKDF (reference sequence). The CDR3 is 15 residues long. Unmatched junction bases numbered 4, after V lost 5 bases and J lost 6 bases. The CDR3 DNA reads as TGTGCCACCAGCCGGACTAGCGGGGGTTCCAATGAGCAGTTCTTC. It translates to CATSRTSGGSNEQFF.

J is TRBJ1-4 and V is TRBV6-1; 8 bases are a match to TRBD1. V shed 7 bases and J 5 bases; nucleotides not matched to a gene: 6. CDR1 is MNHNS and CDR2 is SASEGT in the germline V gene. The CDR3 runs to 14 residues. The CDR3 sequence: CASTTGASNEKLFF. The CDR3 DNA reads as TGTGCCAGCACGACAGGGGCCTCGAATGAAAAACTGTTTTTT.